The 18 T cell receptor beta chains below come from one sample, sequenced in a study of shared clonotypes between healthy human individuals (dated by TCRdb to about 2020). Receptor libraries were prepared by the immunoSEQ multiplex PCR assay. The table was pulled from immuneACCESS by TCRdb, which kept in-frame rearrangements only. Such tables lose some clones; where checked, under half of the loss comes from unresolved V genes, and the rest has no known cause. Recorded for this sample are some 1.5 million clones; around 95% of them occurred a single time. The leading ten clones occupy approximately 1.2% of the sample. The sequenced sample consisted of naive CD4+ T cells sorted from blood. The sample's cell subset or site label, decoded: CD45RA+ positively selected. The receptors stem from a man aged 25 to 40 in good health.

The gene calls are TRBV29-1 and TRBJ2-1, with D unclear. Trimming cost V 2 bases and J 9 bases, with 14 bases left between them. The length of the CDR3 is 13 residues. Germline V CDR1 and CDR2: SQVTM, ANQGSEA. The CDR3 sequence: CSVEYPLVGEQFF. The CDR3 nucleotides read TGCAGCGTTGAATACCCCCTAGTTGGTGAGCAGTTCTTC.

This chain connects TRBV5-1 to TRBJ1-5; 10 nucleotides line up with TRBD1. V lost 0 bases to trimming and J lost 2 bases; unmatched junction nucleotides: 8. Germline CDR1 SGHRS, CDR2 YFSETQ. The CDR3 totals 18 residues. CDR3 loop: CASSLGTGGWFGNQPQHF. The DNA for the CDR3 is TGCGCCAGCAGCTTGGGGACAGGGGGTTGGTTTGGCAATCAGCCCCAGCATTTT. Full variable domain (outside the CDR3, taken from reference TRBV5-1 and TRBJ1-5): KAGVTQTPRYLIKTRGQQVTLSCSPISGHRSVSWYQQTPGQGLQFLFEYFSETQRNKGNFPGRFSGRQFSNSRSEMNVSTLELGDSALYLCASSLGTGGWFGNQPQHFGDGTRLSIL.

V gene TRBV7-3 combines with J gene TRBJ1-2, with 8 bases lining up with TRBD1. Germline V gene lookup returns CDR1 SGHTA and CDR2 FQGTGA. The CDR3 runs 13 residues. V shed 2 bases, J shed 6 bases, and the junction held 2 bases outside the gene matches. In DNA, the CDR3 is TGTGCCAGCAGCTTACGGGGACAGGATGGCTACACCTTC. Amino acids: CASSLRGQDGYTF.

The rearrangement joins TRBV10-3 to TRBJ1-5; TRBD1 aligns across 9 bases. After removal of 0 bases from V and 5 bases from J, the junction contained 5 bases not matched to a gene. In germline, CDR1 is ENHRY, CDR2 SYGVKD. The length of the CDR3 is 16 residues. CDR3 sequence: CAISESSDRGDQPQHF. CDR3 coding DNA: TGTGCCATCAGTGAGTCTTCGGACAGGGGTGATCAGCCCCAGCATTTT.

The chain couples TRBV19 to TRBJ2-6, with a weak D call TRBD1 (6 bases). The length of the CDR3 is 14 residues. Germline CDR1 reads LNHDA; CDR2 reads SQIVND (reference sequence). V shed 4 bases and J shed 4 bases, with 8 bases lying between them. The DNA for the CDR3 is TGTGCCAGTAGTACAGGGGACGGGGCCAACGTCCTGACTTTC. It encodes CASSTGDGANVLTF.

This clone was detected once. The chain carries TRBV11-2 and TRBJ2-7, with a tentative D call TRBD2 (5 bases). Germline CDR1 reads SGHAT; CDR2 reads FQNNGV. The V and J ends lost 5 bases and 7 bases respectively, with 15 bases between them. This CDR3 comprises 13 residues. CDR3 nucleotides: TGTGCCAGCAGCACCAGCGGACTGAGGGAGCAGTACTTC. This translates into CASSTSGLREQYF.

In regard to this clone: The sample contains more than one DNA sequence encoding this CDR3. The genes are TRBV6-1 and TRBJ2-7; no clear D gene. Between the trimmed V and J ends, which lost 2 bases and 4 bases, there was a span of 3 bases. The CDR3 is made up of 11 amino acids. Germline CDR1 reads MNHNS; CDR2 reads SASEGT. The CDR3 coding sequence is TGTGCCAGCAGTGAATTATACGAGCAGTACTTC. Protein: CASSELYEQYF.

A word on this clone: Other DNA sequences of this sample code for an identical CDR3. The chain is built from TRBV6-1 and TRBJ2-1; D ambiguous. The germline gives CDR1 MNHNS, CDR2 SASEGT. This CDR3 contains 15 residues. V dropped 1 base and J dropped 4 bases, with 11 bases sitting between them. The DNA for the CDR3 is TGTGCCAGCAGTGAAGGGCTAGTTTCGTACAATGAGCAGTTCTTC. Protein product: CASSEGLVSYNEQFF.

The rearrangement links TRBV10-2 to TRBJ2-1; tentatively, D is TRBD1 or TRBD2 (7 bases each). Germline-derived CDR1 and CDR2 are WSHSY and SAAADI. V lost 6 bases to trimming and J lost 3 bases, with 15 bases between them. This CDR3 region has 15 residues. The CDR3 loop reads CASSRQGGGYNEQFF. In DNA, the CDR3 is TGCGCCAGCAGCCGACAGGGAGGGGGCTACAATGAGCAGTTCTTC.

The count of this clone is one. This chain uses TRBV29-1 with TRBJ1-1; D may be TRBD1 (5 bases). V lost 5 bases to trimming and J lost 1 base, with 11 bases between them. This CDR3 is 13 amino acids long. Germline CDR1 reads SQVTM; CDR2 reads ANQGSEA. CDR3 nucleotides: TGCAGCGTTCAGACAGAGCCGAACACTGAAGCTTTCTTT. The encoded protein is CSVQTEPNTEAFF.

CDR3 in DNA: TGCGCCAGCAGCTCGGGACGGGGGACTGGAAACACCATATATTTT. It translates to CASSSGRGTGNTIYF. The chain recombines TRBV5-1 with TRBJ1-3; maybe TRBD1 (5 bases). The CDR3 has 15 amino acids. The germline V and J ends were trimmed by 3 bases and 2 bases, with 12 bases remaining between them. The V gene's germline CDR1 is SGHRS and CDR2 YFSETQ. Filled out from reference TRBV5-1 and TRBJ1-3, the complete variable domain reads KAGVTQTPRYLIKTRGQQVTLSCSPISGHRSVSWYQQTPGQGLQFLFEYFSETQRNKGNFPGRFSGRQFSNSRSEMNVSTLELGDSALYLCASSSGRGTGNTIYFGEGSWLTVV.

The CDR3 nucleotides are TGCGCCAGCAGCCGAGACAGCGTTTCTGGGACCCAGTACTTC. It is translated as CASSRDSVSGTQYF. V is TRBV5-1 and J is TRBJ2-5, with D possibly being TRBD1 (5 bases). The V end lost 4 bases, the J end lost 7 bases, and 17 bases lay between the germline ends. The CDR3 covers 14 residues. Germline V gene sequence: CDR1 SGHRS, CDR2 YFSETQ.

The CDR3 DNA sequence: TGTGCCAGCAGAGCTAGTGGGACAGCTGGAAACACCATATATTTT. Protein product: CASRASGTAGNTIYF. This chain uses TRBV28 with TRBJ1-3; TRBD1 agrees at 7 bases. The CDR3 loop spans 15 amino acids. The J segment lost 2 bases and the V segment lost 6 bases, leaving 7 bases of the junction unmatched. Germline V lookup: CDR1 MDHEN, CDR2 SYDVKM. The whole variable domain, filled in from reference TRBV28 and TRBJ1-3, reads DVKVTQSSRYLVKRTGEKVFLECVQDMDHENMFWYRQDPGLGLRLIYFSYDVKMKEKGDIPEGYSVSREKKERFSLILESASTNQTSMYLCASRASGTAGNTIYFGEGSWLTVV.

The chain carries TRBV11-3 and TRBJ2-5; D call uncertain. CDR1 is SGHNT and CDR2 is YENEEA in the germline V gene. The CDR3 consists of 15 residues. V lost 4 bases and J 1 base, leaving 13 bases between the germline ends. CDR3 residues: CASSYGTDVQETQYF. For the CDR3, the DNA is TGTGCCAGCAGCTACGGCACAGACGTCCAAGAGACCCAGTACTTC.

This chain joins TRBV28 and TRBJ2-7, with D unclear. V was trimmed by 1 base and J by 3 bases, leaving 7 bases between them. CDR1 MDHEN and CDR2 SYDVKM come from the germline V gene. The CDR3 covers 13 residues. CDR3 amino acids: CASSLLNGYEQYF. The CDR3 DNA is TGTGCCAGCAGTTTATTAAACGGCTACGAGCAGTACTTC.

This chain joins TRBV9 and TRBJ2-2; 9 nucleotides align to TRBD1. The germline CDR1 and CDR2 sequences are SGDLS and YYNGEE. CDR3 size: 17 residues. The V gene end was trimmed by 3 bases and the J gene end by 4 bases; junction bases not matched to a gene: 10. CDR3 in DNA: TGTGCCAGCAGCGCCCACAACAGGGGGCGGGGCACCGGGGAGCTGTTTTTT. Translated: CASSAHNRGRGTGELFF. Drawing the rest from reference TRBV9 and TRBJ2-2, the complete variable domain is DSGVTQTPKHLITATGQRVTLRCSPRSGDLSVYWYQQSLDQGLQFLIQYYNGEERAKGNILERFSAQQFPDLHSELNLSSLELGDSALYFCASSAHNRGRGTGELFFGEGSRLTVL.

The chain is built from TRBV29-1 and TRBJ2-2; TRBD2 aligns across 15 bases. This CDR3 has 16 amino acids. Germline V gene sequence: CDR1 SQVTM, CDR2 ANQGSEA. Trimming cost V 6 bases and J 3 bases; bases outside gene matches: 5. CDR3 sequence reads: CSVGLAGGWDTGELFF. The DNA for the CDR3 is TGCAGCGTCGGACTAGCGGGAGGGTGGGACACCGGGGAGCTGTTTTTT.

The chain employs TRBV27 and TRBJ1-1; TRBD1 might be the D (5 bases). Germline CDR1 is MNHEY and CDR2 is SMNVEV (reference sequence). The CDR3 consists of 15 residues. V dropped 1 base and J dropped 4 bases, with 13 bases sitting between them. CDR3 loop: CASSLWGGRTTEAFF. The CDR3 DNA sequence: TGTGCCAGCAGTTTATGGGGGGGACGGACCACTGAAGCTTTCTTT.